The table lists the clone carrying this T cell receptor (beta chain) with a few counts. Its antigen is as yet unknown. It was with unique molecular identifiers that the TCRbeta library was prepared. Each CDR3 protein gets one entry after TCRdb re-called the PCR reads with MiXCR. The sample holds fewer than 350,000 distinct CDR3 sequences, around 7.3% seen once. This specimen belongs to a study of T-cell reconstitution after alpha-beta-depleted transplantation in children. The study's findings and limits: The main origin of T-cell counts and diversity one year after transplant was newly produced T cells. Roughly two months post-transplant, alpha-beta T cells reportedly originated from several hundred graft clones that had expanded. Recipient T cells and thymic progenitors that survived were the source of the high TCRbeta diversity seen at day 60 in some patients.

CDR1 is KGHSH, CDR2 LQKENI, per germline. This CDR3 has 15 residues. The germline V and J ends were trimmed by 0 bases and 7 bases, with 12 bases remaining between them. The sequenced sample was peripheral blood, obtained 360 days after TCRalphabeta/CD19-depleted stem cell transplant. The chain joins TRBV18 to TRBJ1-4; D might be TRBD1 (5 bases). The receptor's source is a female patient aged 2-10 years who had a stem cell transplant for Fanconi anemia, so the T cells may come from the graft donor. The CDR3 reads CASSPPALRGEKLFF. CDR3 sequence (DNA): TGTGCCAGCTCACCACCGGCCCTGAGGGGTGAAAAACTGTTTTTT.